The 3 T cell receptor beta chains below were found in one sample sequenced in a study of OX40 agonist ivuxolimab in advanced cancers. Library preparation employed the immunoSEQ multiplex PCR assay. TCRdb limited this immuneACCESS table to in-frame rearrangements with V and J called. A share of clones is missing; checked studies link under half to unresolved V genes, and the rest is unexplained. This sample gives around 94,000 clones in total; more than 90% of them show up just once. The top ten clones comprise more than 3% of the sample. The material sequenced was CD4+ or CD8+ T cells sorted from blood, taken in a trial of the OX40 agonist ivuxolimab. The receptors derive from an adult with an advanced solid tumor such as melanoma, head and neck, liver or kidney cancer.

The V gene is TRBV28, the J gene TRBJ1-2; 8 bases align to TRBD1. Trimming took 6 bases from V and 2 from J; bases not matched to a gene: 26. The germline gives CDR1 MDHEN, CDR2 SYDVKM. This CDR3 has 21 residues. This CDR3 reads CASSPIASLRRQGRENYGYTF. As DNA, the CDR3 is TGTGCCAGCAGCCCAATTGCATCTCTACGACGACAGGGGAGGGAGAACTATGGCTACACCTTC.

This chain connects TRBV27 to TRBJ2-1; D is perhaps TRBD2 (6 bases). CDR1 MNHEY and CDR2 SMNVEV come from the germline V gene (reference sequence). Trimming took off 1 base at V and 7 bases at J, with 14 bases between the two ends. The CDR3 runs 15 residues. CDR3 DNA: TGTGCCAGCAGTTTATTGCCTCGTGGGGGGAATGAGCAGTTCTTC. This codes for CASSLLPRGGNEQFF.

The V and J genes are TRBV27 and TRBJ2-7; 7 nucleotides line up with TRBD1. The CDR3 is 13 amino acids. In germline, CDR1 is MNHEY, CDR2 SMNVEV (reference sequence). V lost 6 bases and J lost 2; bases outside the gene matches: 4. Here the CDR3 DNA reads TGTGCCAGCAGGATGACAGGGCCCTACGAGCAGTACTTC. Translated, it gives CASRMTGPYEQYF.